This T cell receptor beta chain was sequenced for a study of identical twins. Concerning this clonotype itself: Antigen specificity is unknown.

A universal primer binding site was introduced by template switching. The final cDNA contained unique molecular identifiers. Using its own MiXCR run on the 5' RACE reads, TCRdb lists one record per CDR3 protein. The repertoire holds about 890,000 distinct CDR3 sequences, with approximately 13% as singletons. Regarding the study as a whole: Memory repertoires showed no such pattern, whereas abundant cord blood beta clonotypes carried fewer insertions.

The sample was also reused in another study, on yellow fever vaccine responses in identical twins. That publication notes: Convergence reportedly seemed to mark part of the twins' vaccine T cell response, with personalization marking the rest.

Sequenced input: PBMCs. The receptor was derived from a young woman in good health.

In DNA, the CDR3 is TGTGCCAGCAGCTCCCGGCTAGCGGGAGAATGGACCGGGGAGCTGTTTTTT. This gives the protein CASSSRLAGEWTGELFF. The chain carries TRBV13 and TRBJ2-2; 10 bases are shared with TRBD2. Germline V gives CDR1 PRHDT, CDR2 FYEKMQ (reference sequence). Trimming took 4 bases from V and 5 from J; bases not matched to a gene: 10. CDR3 size: 17 residues.